A selection of T cell receptor beta chains follows, all from one sample in a study of T cell responses to AZD1222 COVID-19 vaccine. TCRdb's copy holds only in-frame clones and misses some; the assay was immunoSEQ multiplex PCR. Of approximately 100,000 clones listed, roughly nine tenths were seen once; the top ten hold over 2%. Sequences were derived from peripheral blood, sampled 28 days after the second AZD1222 dose. The receptors were sampled from an adult who received the AZD1222 COVID-19 vaccine. Each CDR3 is given with its conserved first and last residue. D genes are given only for firm matches. Expanded clones get a size class; other rows say once, few or many, or leave the size out.

cdr3_aa cdr3_nt j_call clone_size d_call v_call
CALRGAVFTDTQYF TGTGCCCTCAGGGGAGCGGTTTTCACAGATACGCAGTATTTT TRBJ2-3 NA NA TRBV6-5
CASSLIGGTEGTQYF TGTGCCAGCAGTTTAATCGGCGGGACGGAGGGGACCCAGTACTTC TRBJ2-5 NA NA TRBV28
CSASGSETQYF TGCAGTGCTAGCGGGAGCGAGACCCAGTACTTC TRBJ2-5 NA NA TRBV20-1
CAWLQVNTEAFF TGTGCCTGGCTTCAAGTGAACACTGAAGCTTTCTTT TRBJ1-1 NA NA TRBV30
CASSLYSDTEAFF TGTGCCAGCAGCTTATATTCGGACACTGAAGCTTTCTTT TRBJ1-1 NA NA TRBV11-3
CASSLSGNRQYF TGTGCCAGCAGTCTCTCCGGGAACCGTCAGTACTTC TRBJ2-4 NA NA TRBV28
CASISGTLPQETQYF TGTGCCAGCATCTCCGGGACTCTACCCCAAGAGACCCAGTACTTC TRBJ2-5 NA NA TRBV11-2
CASSYSSGSGEQFF TGTGCCAGCAGTTACTCGAGCGGGAGCGGCGAGCAGTTCTTC TRBJ2-1 NA TRBD2 TRBV6-5
CASSQDLLAGGSVETQYF TGTGCCAGCAGCCAAGATCTACTAGCGGGAGGAAGTGTAGAGACCCAGTACTTC TRBJ2-5 NA TRBD2 TRBV3-1/TRBV3-2
CASSLQGTGNQPQHF TGTGCCAGCAGTCTACAGGGGACGGGCAATCAGCCCCAGCATTTT TRBJ1-5 NA TRBD1 TRBV7-2
CASSVPPSGAYNEQFF TGTGCCAGCAGCGTCCCCCCCAGCGGAGCCTACAATGAGCAGTTCTTC TRBJ2-1 NA NA TRBV9
CSASPHSEAFF TGCAGTGCTAGCCCCCACTCTGAAGCTTTCTTT TRBJ1-1 NA NA TRBV20-1
CASSEARGETEAFF TGTGCCAGCAGTGAGGCGCGTGGAGAAACTGAAGCTTTCTTT TRBJ1-1 few NA TRBV2
CASSSATGGVRNQPQHF TGTGCCAGCAGTTCCGCGACAGGGGGAGTAAGGAATCAGCCCCAGCATTTT TRBJ1-5 NA TRBD1 TRBV28
CASRTGYQPQHF TGTGCCAGCAGGACAGGTTATCAGCCCCAGCATTTT TRBJ1-5 NA NA TRBV2
CASSGSSDTQYF TGTGCCAGTAGCGGGAGTTCAGATACGCAGTATTTT TRBJ2-3 once NA TRBV19
CASSLANRGVFYNEQFF TGTGCCAGCAGCTTAGCTAACCGAGGGGTCTTCTACAATGAGCAGTTCTTC TRBJ2-1 NA NA TRBV7-8
CASKGGKRNSYNEQFF TGTGCCAGCAAGGGGGGAAAACGGAACTCCTACAATGAGCAGTTCTTC TRBJ2-1 NA NA TRBV5-4
CASSEYSGEETQYF TGTGCCAGCAGTGAATACTCGGGAGAAGAGACCCAGTACTTC TRBJ2-5 NA NA TRBV25-1
CASSLDRDPGDEQYF TGTGCCAGCAGCTTAGACAGGGACCCGGGGGACGAGCAGTACTTC TRBJ2-7 NA NA TRBV7-2
CASSQVAGQDSYEQYF TGTGCCAGCAGCCAAGTAGCGGGGCAGGACTCCTACGAGCAGTACTTC TRBJ2-7 NA TRBD2 TRBV4-2
CASKVGGGFGQPQHF TGTGCCAGTAAGGTTGGGGGGGGCTTCGGCCAGCCCCAGCATTTT TRBJ1-5 NA NA TRBV19
CASSPTSGRAAGELFF TGTGCCAGCAGCCCCACTAGCGGGAGGGCCGCCGGGGAGCTGTTTTTT TRBJ2-2 NA TRBD2 TRBV9
CASSVGHQLNYGYTF TGCGCCAGCAGCGTGGGACACCAACTTAACTATGGCTACACCTTC TRBJ1-2 NA NA TRBV5-1
CASIPSSGTDHEQYF TGTGCCAGCATCCCTTCTAGCGGTACCGACCACGAGCAGTACTTC TRBJ2-7 NA TRBD2 TRBV7-9
CASSQAWNSPLHF TGTGCCAGCAGCCAAGCATGGAATTCACCCCTCCACTTT TRBJ1-6 many NA TRBV3-1/TRBV3-2